This TCR beta chain was profiled in a study of radiation and T cells in renal cell carcinoma. Findings and caveats of the study: Pretreatment tumor biopsies were lacking, so baseline clonotypes are unknown. From baseline, blood top tumor clonotypes peaked at 2 weeks post-radiation.

Using immunoSEQ multiplex PCR, the repertoire was profiled, and TCRdb retains in-frame clones only, with some absent. The sample includes over 120,000 clones, about 88% of them seen just once. Trimming removed 1 base from V and 1 base from J; junction bases left unmatched: 5. The CDR3 has 17 amino acids. Germline-derived CDR1 and CDR2 are SGHTA and FQGNSA. On this clone: No antigen is known for it.

Stated time point: blood 4 weeks post-SBRT, at nephrectomy. Treatment meaning: 15 Gy SBRT to primary tumor, nephrectomy 4 weeks later. Nephrectomy followed 15 Gy stereotactic body radiation by 4 weeks. The patient's renal cell carcinoma had clear cell pathology. This TCR was sampled from a woman aged 45-65 years with renal cell carcinoma. The V and J genes are TRBV7-2 and TRBJ2-2; 8 nucleotides agree with TRBD1. Source: blood, taken from a patient whose treatment included radiotherapy and nephrectomy. CDR3 coding DNA: TGTGCCAGCAGCTTAGTCAGGGGGCTTAGGAACACCGGGGAGCTGTTTTTT. Its protein product is CASSLVRGLRNTGELFF.